What follows are 14 T cell receptor beta chains derived from one specimen sequenced in a study of blood T cell repertoires in COVID-19. Measured with immunoSEQ multiplex PCR; TCRdb has only the in-frame clones, and not every one. The repertoire holds roughly 100,000 clones, with 81% as singletons. Sequencing was carried out using peripheral blood. The source of these receptors is an elderly man with acute or convalescent COVID-19.

The chain is built from TRBV6-5 and TRBJ1-5; tentative D call: TRBD1 (5 bases). Between the trimmed V and J ends, which lost 4 bases and 9 bases, there was a span of 19 bases. Germline V gives CDR1 MNHEY, CDR2 SVGAGI. The CDR3 is 15 amino acids. CDR3 amino acids: CASSSNGQGIMPQHF. The CDR3 DNA reads TGTGCCAGCAGTTCGAACGGGCAGGGAATCATGCCCCAGCATTTT.

This chain links TRBV19 with TRBJ2-1; 8 bases match TRBD1. CDR3 length: 16 amino acids. V shed 5 bases, J shed 0 bases, and the junction held 6 bases outside the gene matches. CDR1 LNHDA and CDR2 SQIVND come from the germline V gene (reference sequence). The CDR3 spells CASSLLTGGSYNEQFF. Written as DNA, the CDR3 is TGTGCCAGTAGTCTATTAACAGGGGGCTCCTACAATGAGCAGTTCTTC.

The J gene is TRBJ1-5, the V gene TRBV28; D gene unclear. CDR1 and CDR2 from the germline V gene are MDHEN and SYDVKM. V was pared by 6 bases and J by 7 bases, with 10 bases between. There are 12 residues in the CDR3. In DNA form, the CDR3 reads TGTGCCAGCAGGACACCAGCACAGCCCCAGCATTTT. Translating it yields CASRTPAQPQHF.

The chain carries TRBV28 and TRBJ2-1; 14 bases agree with TRBD2. The CDR3 has 15 amino acids. After removal of 4 bases from V and 8 bases from J, the junction contained 4 bases not matched to a gene. In germline, CDR1 is MDHEN, CDR2 SYDVKM. CDR3 sequence (DNA): TGTGCCAGCAGTTGGACTAGCGGGAGGAGCTATGAGCAGTTCTTC. Encoded protein: CASSWTSGRSYEQFF. Together with reference TRBV28 and TRBJ2-1, the CDR3 gives the full variable domain: DVKVTQSSRYLVKRTGEKVFLECVQDMDHENMFWYRQDPGLGLRLIYFSYDVKMKEKGDIPEGYSVSREKKERFSLILESASTNQTSMYLCASSWTSGRSYEQFFGPGTRLTVL.

The rearrangement links TRBV6-1 to TRBJ1-2; tentatively, D is TRBD1 (6 bases). The CDR3 sequence is 15 residues long. V lost 0 bases, J lost 4 bases, and 12 bases lay in between. The germline V gene has CDR1 MNHNS and CDR2 SASEGT. CDR3 region: CASSEARLRGYGYTF. DNA for the CDR3: TGTGCCAGCAGTGAAGCGAGACTCAGGGGCTATGGCTACACCTTC.

The V gene is TRBV2, the J gene TRBJ2-7; 10 positions match TRBD2. Germline V gene lookup returns CDR1 SNHLY and CDR2 FYNNEI. The CDR3 is made up of 16 amino acids. V dropped 5 bases and J dropped 5; count of bases not matched to a gene: 12. CDR3 protein: CASSPGTSAFLDEQYF. The CDR3 DNA is TGTGCCAGCAGTCCCGGGACTAGCGCCTTTTTGGACGAGCAGTACTTC.

Comments on this clone: Additional DNA sequences in this sample encode the identical CDR3. This chain joins TRBV9 and TRBJ1-2; 7 positions agree with TRBD1. CDR3 length equals 13 residues. Germline CDR1 is SGDLS and CDR2 is YYNGEE. The V segment lost 3 bases and the J segment 2 bases; nucleotides outside the gene matches: 1. CDR3 protein: CASSAQGNYGYTF. The DNA of the CDR3 is TGTGCCAGCAGCGCACAGGGGAACTATGGCTACACCTTC.

V usage is TRBV6-4 and J usage is TRBJ1-3, with 12 bases lining up with TRBD1. The germline V gene has CDR1 MRHNA and CDR2 SNTAGT. The CDR3 is made up of 19 amino acids. The ends lost 4 bases at V and 0 bases at J; junction bases unmatched: 10. The CDR3 DNA reads as TGTGCCAGCAGTGGGGAGCCGGGACAGGGGGCTTTCTCTGGAAACACCATATATTTT. As protein: CASSGEPGQGAFSGNTIYF.

This sequence joins TRBV12-3 or TRBV12-4 and TRBJ2-7; D not certain. This CDR3 is built from 13 residues. With 3 bases removed from V and 3 bases from J, the gap between germline ends came to 9 bases. CDR3 residues: CASSFGSNYEQYF. The CDR3 DNA reads as TGTGCCAGCAGTTTCGGGTCGAACTACGAGCAGTACTTC.

The CDR3 spells CASSPTGGSYEQYF. In nucleotides, the CDR3 is TGTGCCAGCTCACCAACGGGGGGCTCCTACGAGCAGTACTTC. The chain links TRBV18 to TRBJ2-7; 7 bases fit TRBD2. CDR1 and CDR2 from the germline V gene are KGHSH and LQKENI. CDR3 length: 14 residues. J lost 0 bases, V lost 2 bases, and 1 base had no gene match.

This chain joins TRBV2 and TRBJ2-3; D possibly corresponds to TRBD2 (5 bases). V was cut by 4 bases and J by 1 base, with 12 bases left in between. This CDR3 has 15 amino acids. CDR1 SNHLY and CDR2 FYNNEI come from the germline V gene. CDR3 loop: CASSALAGRTDTQYF. The CDR3, as DNA: TGTGCCAGCAGTGCCCTCGCGGGTCGCACAGATACGCAGTATTTT.

This clone appeared a few times. The chain couples TRBV19 to TRBJ2-1; TRBD1 agrees at 7 bases. With 3 bases clipped from V and 5 bases from J, the junction kept 7 bases outside the gene matches. CDR3 length: 15 amino acids. CDR1 LNHDA and CDR2 SQIVND come from the germline V gene (reference sequence). The CDR3, as DNA: TGTGCCAGTAGTATTATACAGGGGACCCACAATGAGCAGTTCTTC. Its translation: CASSIIQGTHNEQFF. Drawing the rest from reference TRBV19 and TRBJ2-1, the complete variable domain is DGGITQSPKYLFRKEGQNVTLSCEQNLNHDAMYWYRQDPGQGLRLIYYSQIVNDFQKGDIAEGYSVSREKKESFPLTVTSAQKNPTAFYLCASSIIQGTHNEQFFGPGTRLTVL.

The genes are TRBV18 and TRBJ2-1, with 7 bases aligning to TRBD1. V trimming: 3 bases; J trimming: 14 bases; junction bases outside the gene matches: 7. Per germline, CDR1 KGHSH and CDR2 LQKENI. CDR3 length: 12 amino acids. Here the CDR3 reads CASSPDREEEFF. In DNA form, the CDR3 reads TGTGCCAGCTCACCCGACAGGGAAGAAGAGTTCTTC.

The chain is built from TRBV6-5 and TRBJ1-6; the match to TRBD1 covers 11 bases. CDR1 MNHEY and CDR2 SVGAGI come from the germline V gene. Trimming at V came to 2 bases and at J to 10 bases, leaving 4 bases not matched to a gene. The CDR3 totals 15 residues. In DNA form, the CDR3 reads TGTGCCAGCAGTTACGGGGACAGGGGGAACTCACCCCTCCACTTT. Protein: CASSYGDRGNSPLHF.